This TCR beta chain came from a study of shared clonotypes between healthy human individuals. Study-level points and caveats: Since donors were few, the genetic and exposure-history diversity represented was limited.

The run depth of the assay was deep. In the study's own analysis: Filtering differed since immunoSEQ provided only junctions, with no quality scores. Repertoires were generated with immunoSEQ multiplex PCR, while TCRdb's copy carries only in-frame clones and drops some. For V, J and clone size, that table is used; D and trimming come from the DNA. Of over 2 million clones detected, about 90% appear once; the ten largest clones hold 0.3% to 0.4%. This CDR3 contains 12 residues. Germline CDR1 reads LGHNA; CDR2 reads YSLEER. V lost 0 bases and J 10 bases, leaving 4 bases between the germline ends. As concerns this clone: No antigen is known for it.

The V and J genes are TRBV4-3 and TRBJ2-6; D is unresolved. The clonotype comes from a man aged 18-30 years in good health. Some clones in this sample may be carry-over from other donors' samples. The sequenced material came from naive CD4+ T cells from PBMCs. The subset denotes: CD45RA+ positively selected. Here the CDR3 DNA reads TGCGCCAGCAGCCAAGACCAGAACGTCCTGACTTTC. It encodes CASSQDQNVLTF.